The text below deals with one T cell receptor beta chain. The antigen remains unidentified. PCR was performed using 60 Vbeta and 13 Jbeta primers. Sequenced by immunoSEQ multiplex PCR; TCRdb stores in-frame clones only, minus some. This sample has hundreds of thousands of clones, with under 80% found just once. This sample is drawn from a study of cytomegalovirus exposure and HLA in healthy donors. Study results and caveats: Overall, under 200 TCR beta chains were annotated as cytomegalovirus-associated. In vitro testing confirmed a few CMV-associated chains as specific for CMV antigens. Later, an analysis found that common viral pathogens appeared to be linked with several of the most significant clusters.

This CDR3 spans 16 amino acids. V dropped 1 base and J dropped 6; count of bases not matched to a gene: 9. Germline values: CDR1 MGHDK, CDR2 SYGVNS. This chain connects TRBV25-1 to TRBJ2-3; 8 nucleotides match TRBD1. This TCR came from a female donor in good health and CMV-seronegative. Sequenced input: PBMCs. CDR3 amino acids: CASSESGTGRFDTQYF. The CDR3 coding sequence is TGTGCCAGCAGTGAATCCGGGACAGGCCGATTTGATACGCAGTATTTT.